This T cell receptor beta chain was captured by sequencing in a study of multiple sclerosis patients with progressive multifocal leukoencephalopathy. As for the study in general: Multiple sclerosis patients on natalizumab who never developed PML served as longitudinally sampled controls.

The CDR3 is 13 amino acids. V lost 3 bases, J lost 3 bases, and 8 bases lay in between. Germline V lookup: CDR1 MNHNS, CDR2 SASEGT. To note about this clone: Its target is unknown. The same CDR3 is also encoded by other DNA sequences in this sample.

The assay was run at survey level. This table comes from immunoSEQ multiplex PCR, and its TCRdb copy is limited to in-frame clones, with some not included. The sample has 25,000 to 30,000 clones, around 90% seen once. Study observations and caveats: Expanded clones at PML onset predated and persisted through natalizumab therapy.

Described time point: before natalizumab initiation. All PML patients were female, and all patients had earlier interferon beta. Sequencing input: PBMCs. The chain carries TRBV6-1 and TRBJ1-1; D not resolved. This sequence originates from a human donor with multiple sclerosis. DNA of the CDR3: TGTGCCAGCAGTGAGCTTGGAGACACTGAAGCTTTCTTT. Protein: CASSELGDTEAFF.